A few counts support the clone carrying this TCR beta chain. Germline trimming cut 8 bases from V and 2 bases from J; bases unmatched to any gene: 16. Germline V gene sequence: CDR1 LNHNV, CDR2 YYDKDF (reference sequence). The CDR3 extends over 17 amino acids. The data belong to a study of OX40 agonist ivuxolimab in advanced cancers. This table comes from immunoSEQ multiplex PCR, and its TCRdb copy is limited to in-frame clones, with some not included. The table has about 19,000 clones, 78% seen once. The TCR comes from an adult with an advanced solid tumor such as melanoma, head and neck, liver or kidney cancer. The gene calls are TRBV15 and TRBJ2-3, with 7 bases fitting TRBD1. Sequenced here: CD4+ or CD8+ T cells sorted from blood, sampled in a trial of the OX40 agonist ivuxolimab. The DNA of the CDR3 is TGTGCCACCGGGGAGATCGGGACAGCTTCCCCCACAGATACGCAGTATTTT. This encodes CATGEIGTASPTDTQYF.